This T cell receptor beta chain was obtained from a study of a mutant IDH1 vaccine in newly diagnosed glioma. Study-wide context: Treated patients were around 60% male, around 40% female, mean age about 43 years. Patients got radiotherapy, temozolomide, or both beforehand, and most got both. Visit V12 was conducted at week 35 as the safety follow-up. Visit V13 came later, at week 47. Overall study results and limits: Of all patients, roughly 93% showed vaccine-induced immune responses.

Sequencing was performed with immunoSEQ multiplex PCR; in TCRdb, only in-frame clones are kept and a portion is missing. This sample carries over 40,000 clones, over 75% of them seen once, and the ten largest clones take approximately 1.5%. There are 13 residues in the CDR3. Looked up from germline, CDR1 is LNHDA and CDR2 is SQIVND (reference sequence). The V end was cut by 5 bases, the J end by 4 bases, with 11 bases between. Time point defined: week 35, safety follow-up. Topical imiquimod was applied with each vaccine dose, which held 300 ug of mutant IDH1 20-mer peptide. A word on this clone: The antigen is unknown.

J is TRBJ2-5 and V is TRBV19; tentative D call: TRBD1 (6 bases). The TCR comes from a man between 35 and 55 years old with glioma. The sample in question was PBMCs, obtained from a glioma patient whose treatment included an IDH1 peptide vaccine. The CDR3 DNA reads TGTGCCAGTAGTCAGGGGCGGGCAGAGACCCAGTACTTC. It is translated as CASSQGRAETQYF. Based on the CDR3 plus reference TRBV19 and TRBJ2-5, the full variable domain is DGGITQSPKYLFRKEGQNVTLSCEQNLNHDAMYWYRQDPGQGLRLIYYSQIVNDFQKGDIAEGYSVSREKKESFPLTVTSAQKNPTAFYLCASSQGRAETQYFGPGTRLLVL.